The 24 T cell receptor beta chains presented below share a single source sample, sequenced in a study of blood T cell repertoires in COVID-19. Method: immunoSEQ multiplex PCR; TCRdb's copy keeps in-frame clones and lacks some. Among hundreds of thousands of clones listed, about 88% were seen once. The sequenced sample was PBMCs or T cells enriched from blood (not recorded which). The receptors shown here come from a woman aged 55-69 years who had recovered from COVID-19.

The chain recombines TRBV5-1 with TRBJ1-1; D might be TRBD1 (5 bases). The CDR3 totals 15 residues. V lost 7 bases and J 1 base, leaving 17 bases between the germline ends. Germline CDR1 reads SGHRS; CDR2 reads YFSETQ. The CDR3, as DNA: TGCGCCAGCTCCGGGGGTTACCTTGCGAACACTGAAGCTTTCTTT. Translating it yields CASSGGYLANTEAFF.

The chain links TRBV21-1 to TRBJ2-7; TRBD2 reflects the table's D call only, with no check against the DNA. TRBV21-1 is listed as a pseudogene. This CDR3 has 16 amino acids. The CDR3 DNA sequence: TGTGCCAGCAGCAAAGAACGGGAGGGAAGGACCTACGAGCAGTACTTC. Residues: CASSKEREGRTYEQYF.

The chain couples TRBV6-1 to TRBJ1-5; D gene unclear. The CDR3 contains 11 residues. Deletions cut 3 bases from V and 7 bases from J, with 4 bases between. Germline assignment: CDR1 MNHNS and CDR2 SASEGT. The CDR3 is CASSDGQPQHF. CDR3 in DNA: TGTGCCAGCAGTGACGGGCAGCCCCAGCATTTT.

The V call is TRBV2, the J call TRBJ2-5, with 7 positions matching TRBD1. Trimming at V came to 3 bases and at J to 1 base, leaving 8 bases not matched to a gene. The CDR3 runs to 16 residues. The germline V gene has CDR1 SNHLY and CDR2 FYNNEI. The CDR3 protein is CASSDWGTELQETQYF. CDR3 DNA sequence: TGTGCCAGCAGTGATTGGGGGACAGAACTCCAAGAGACCCAGTACTTC.

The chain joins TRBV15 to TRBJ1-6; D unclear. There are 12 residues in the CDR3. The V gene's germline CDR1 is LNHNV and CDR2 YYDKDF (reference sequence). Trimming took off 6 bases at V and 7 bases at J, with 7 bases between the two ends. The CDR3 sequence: CATRSLNSPLHF. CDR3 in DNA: TGTGCCACCAGATCCCTAAATTCACCCCTCCACTTT.

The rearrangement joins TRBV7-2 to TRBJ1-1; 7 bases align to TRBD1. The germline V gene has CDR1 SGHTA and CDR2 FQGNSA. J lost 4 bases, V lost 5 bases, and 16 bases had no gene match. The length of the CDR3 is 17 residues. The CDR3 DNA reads TGTGCCAGCAGCCCACGTAAGGGGGCCGGGTCGGTCACTGAAGCTTTCTTT. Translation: CASSPRKGAGSVTEAFF.

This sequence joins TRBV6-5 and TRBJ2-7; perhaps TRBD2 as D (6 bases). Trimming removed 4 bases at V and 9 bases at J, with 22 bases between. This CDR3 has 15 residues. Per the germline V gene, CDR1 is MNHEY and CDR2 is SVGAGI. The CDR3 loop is CASSSRETATNRQYF. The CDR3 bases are TGTGCCAGCAGTTCACGGGAGACGGCAACAAATCGGCAGTACTTC.

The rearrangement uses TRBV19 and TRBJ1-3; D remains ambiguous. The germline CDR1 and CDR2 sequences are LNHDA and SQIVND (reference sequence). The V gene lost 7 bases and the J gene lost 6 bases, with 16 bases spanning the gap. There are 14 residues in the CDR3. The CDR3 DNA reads TGTGCCAGTACCCCCCGGGAAAGGGTAAACACCATATATTTT. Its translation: CASTPRERVNTIYF.

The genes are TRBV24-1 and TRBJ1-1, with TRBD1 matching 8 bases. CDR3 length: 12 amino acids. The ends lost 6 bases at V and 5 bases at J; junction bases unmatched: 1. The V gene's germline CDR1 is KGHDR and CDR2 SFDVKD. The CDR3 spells CATSTGGTEAFF. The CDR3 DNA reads TGTGCCACCAGTACAGGGGGAACTGAAGCTTTCTTT.

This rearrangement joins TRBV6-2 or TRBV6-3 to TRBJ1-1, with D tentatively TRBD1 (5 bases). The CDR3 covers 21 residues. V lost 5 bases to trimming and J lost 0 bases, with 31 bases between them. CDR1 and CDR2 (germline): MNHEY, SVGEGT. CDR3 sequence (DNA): TGTGCCAGCAGTAATCACCGCCAGGGTATTGTTTTTTTAGCCATGAACACTGAAGCTTTCTTT. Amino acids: CASSNHRQGIVFLAMNTEAFF.

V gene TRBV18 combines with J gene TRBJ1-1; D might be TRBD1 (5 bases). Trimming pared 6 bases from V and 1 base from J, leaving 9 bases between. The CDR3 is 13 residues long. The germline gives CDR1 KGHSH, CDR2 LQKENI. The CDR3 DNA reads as TGTGCCAGCTCCATCGACAGGAACACTGAAGCTTTCTTT. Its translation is CASSIDRNTEAFF.

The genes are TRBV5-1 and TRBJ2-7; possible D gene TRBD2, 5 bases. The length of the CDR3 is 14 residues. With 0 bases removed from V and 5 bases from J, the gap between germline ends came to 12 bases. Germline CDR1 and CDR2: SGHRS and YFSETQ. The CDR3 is CASSLGGLYDEQYV. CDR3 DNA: TGCGCCAGCAGCTTGGGAGGGCTGTACGACGAGCAGTACGTC.

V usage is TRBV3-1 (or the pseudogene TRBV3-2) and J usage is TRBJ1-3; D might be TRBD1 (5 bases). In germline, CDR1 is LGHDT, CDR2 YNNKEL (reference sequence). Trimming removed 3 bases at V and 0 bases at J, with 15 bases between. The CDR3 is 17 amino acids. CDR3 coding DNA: TGTGCCAGCAGCCAGCTCCAGGGCATAAACTCTGGAAACACCATATATTTT. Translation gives CASSQLQGINSGNTIYF.

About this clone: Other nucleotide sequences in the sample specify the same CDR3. CDR3: CASSLGTGKQETQYF. CDR3 coding DNA: TGCGCCAGCAGCTTGGGTACAGGAAAACAAGAGACCCAGTACTTC. V and J are TRBV5-1 and TRBJ2-5; D is possibly TRBD1 (5 bases). Germline CDR1 is SGHRS and CDR2 is YFSETQ. The CDR3 extends over 15 amino acids. V dropped 0 bases and J dropped 2 bases, with 11 bases sitting between them. Based on the CDR3 plus reference TRBV5-1 and TRBJ2-5, the full variable domain is KAGVTQTPRYLIKTRGQQVTLSCSPISGHRSVSWYQQTPGQGLQFLFEYFSETQRNKGNFPGRFSGRQFSNSRSEMNVSTLELGDSALYLCASSLGTGKQETQYFGPGTRLLVL.

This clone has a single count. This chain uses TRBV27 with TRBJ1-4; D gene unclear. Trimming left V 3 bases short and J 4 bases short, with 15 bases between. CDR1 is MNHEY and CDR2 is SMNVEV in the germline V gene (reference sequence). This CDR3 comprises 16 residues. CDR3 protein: CASSLAPGVINEKLFF. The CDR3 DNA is TGTGCCAGCAGTTTGGCCCCGGGAGTTATTAATGAAAAACTGTTTTTT.

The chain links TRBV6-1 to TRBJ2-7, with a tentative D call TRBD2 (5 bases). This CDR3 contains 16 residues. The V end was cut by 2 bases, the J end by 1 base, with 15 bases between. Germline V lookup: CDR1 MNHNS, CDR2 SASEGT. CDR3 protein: CASSEMRGYGSYEQYF. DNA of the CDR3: TGTGCCAGCAGTGAAATGAGAGGGTATGGTTCCTACGAGCAGTACTTC.

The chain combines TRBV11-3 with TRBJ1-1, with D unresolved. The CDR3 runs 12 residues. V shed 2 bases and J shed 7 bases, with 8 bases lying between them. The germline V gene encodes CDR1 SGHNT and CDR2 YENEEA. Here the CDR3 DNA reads TGTGCCAGCAGCTTACTCGGGGATGAAGCTTTCTTT. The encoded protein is CASSLLGDEAFF.

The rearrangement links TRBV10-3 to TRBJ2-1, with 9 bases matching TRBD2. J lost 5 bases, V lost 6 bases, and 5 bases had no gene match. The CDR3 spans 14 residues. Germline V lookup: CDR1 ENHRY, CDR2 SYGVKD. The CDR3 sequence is CAIRRTSEDNEQFF. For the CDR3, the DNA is TGTGCCATCAGACGGACTAGCGAGGACAATGAGCAGTTCTTC.

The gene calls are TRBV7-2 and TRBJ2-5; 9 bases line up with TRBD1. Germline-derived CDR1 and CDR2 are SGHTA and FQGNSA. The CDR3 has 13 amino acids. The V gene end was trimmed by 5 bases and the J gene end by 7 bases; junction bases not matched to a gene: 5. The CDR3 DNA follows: TGTGCCAGCAGCCCCCACAGGGGGCGGACCCAGTACTTC. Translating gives CASSPHRGRTQYF.

CDR3: CASSFNGPSYEQYF. For the CDR3, the DNA is TGTGCCAGCAGCTTCAACGGTCCCTCCTACGAGCAGTACTTC. The chain recombines TRBV11-3 with TRBJ2-7; D is ambiguous. This CDR3 spans 14 amino acids. Germline lookup yields CDR1 SGHNT and CDR2 YENEEA. V was clipped by 3 bases and J by 0 bases, with 9 bases between them.

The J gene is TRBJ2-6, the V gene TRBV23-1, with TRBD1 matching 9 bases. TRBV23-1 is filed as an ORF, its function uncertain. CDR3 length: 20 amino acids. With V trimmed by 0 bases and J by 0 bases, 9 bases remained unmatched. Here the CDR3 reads CASSQSWDRVFLSGANVLTF. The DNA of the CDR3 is TGCGCCAGCAGTCAATCTTGGGACAGGGTGTTCCTCTCTGGGGCCAACGTCCTGACTTTC.

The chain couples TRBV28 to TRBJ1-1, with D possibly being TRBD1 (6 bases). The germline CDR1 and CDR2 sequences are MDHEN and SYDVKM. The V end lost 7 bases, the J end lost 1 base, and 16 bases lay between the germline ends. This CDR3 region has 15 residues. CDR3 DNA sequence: TGTGCCAGCACCGCTACCCCGGGACAGAACACTGAAGCTTTCTTT. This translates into CASTATPGQNTEAFF.

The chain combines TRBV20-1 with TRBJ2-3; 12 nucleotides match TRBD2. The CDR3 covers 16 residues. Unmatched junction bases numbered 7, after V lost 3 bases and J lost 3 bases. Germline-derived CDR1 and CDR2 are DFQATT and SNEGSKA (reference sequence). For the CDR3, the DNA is TGCAGTGCTAGTAAGACTAGCGGGGGAGTAACAGATACGCAGTATTTT. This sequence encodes CSASKTSGGVTDTQYF.

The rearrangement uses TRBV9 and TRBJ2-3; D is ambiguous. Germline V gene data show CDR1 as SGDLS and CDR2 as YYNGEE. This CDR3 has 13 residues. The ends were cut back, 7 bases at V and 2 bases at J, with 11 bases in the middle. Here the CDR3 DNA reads TGTGCCAGCGGAGCTGGAATCACAGATACGCAGTATTTT. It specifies CASGAGITDTQYF.